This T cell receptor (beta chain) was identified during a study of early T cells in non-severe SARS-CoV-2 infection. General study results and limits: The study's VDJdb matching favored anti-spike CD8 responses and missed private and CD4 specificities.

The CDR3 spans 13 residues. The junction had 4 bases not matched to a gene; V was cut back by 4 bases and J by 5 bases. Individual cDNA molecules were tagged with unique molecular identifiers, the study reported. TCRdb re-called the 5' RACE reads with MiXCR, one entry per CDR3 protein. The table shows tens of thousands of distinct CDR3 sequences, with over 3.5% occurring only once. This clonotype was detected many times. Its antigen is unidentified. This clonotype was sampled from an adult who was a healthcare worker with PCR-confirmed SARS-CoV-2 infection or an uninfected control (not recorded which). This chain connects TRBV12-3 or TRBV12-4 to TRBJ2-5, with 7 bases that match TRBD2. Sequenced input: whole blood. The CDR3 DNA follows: TGTGCCAGCAGTTCTGGACTAGGGGAGACCCAGTACTTC. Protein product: CASSSGLGETQYF.